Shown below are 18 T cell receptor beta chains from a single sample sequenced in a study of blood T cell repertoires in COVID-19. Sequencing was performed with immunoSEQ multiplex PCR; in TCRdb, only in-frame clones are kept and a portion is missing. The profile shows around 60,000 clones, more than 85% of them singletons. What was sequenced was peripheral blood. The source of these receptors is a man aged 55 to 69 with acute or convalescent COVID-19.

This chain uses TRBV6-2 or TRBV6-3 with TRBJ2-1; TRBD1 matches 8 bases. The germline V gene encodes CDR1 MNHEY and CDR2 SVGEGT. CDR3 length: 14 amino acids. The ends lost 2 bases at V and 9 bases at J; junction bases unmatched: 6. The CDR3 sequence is CASSYTQGVSEQFF. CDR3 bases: TGTGCCAGCAGTTACACACAGGGGGTGAGTGAGCAGTTCTTC.

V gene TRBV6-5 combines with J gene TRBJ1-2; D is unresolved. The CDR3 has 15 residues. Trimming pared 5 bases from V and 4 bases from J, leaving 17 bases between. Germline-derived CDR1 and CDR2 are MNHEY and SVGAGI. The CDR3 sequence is CASSPGKMLRYGYTF. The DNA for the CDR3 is TGTGCCAGCAGTCCCGGGAAGATGCTGCGCTATGGCTACACCTTC.

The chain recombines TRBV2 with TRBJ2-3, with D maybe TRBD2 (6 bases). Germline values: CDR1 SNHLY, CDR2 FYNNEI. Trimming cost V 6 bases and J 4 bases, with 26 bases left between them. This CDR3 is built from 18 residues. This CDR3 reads CASRYDRGAFWGADTQYF. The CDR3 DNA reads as TGTGCCAGCAGATACGACCGAGGGGCCTTTTGGGGGGCAGATACGCAGTATTTT.

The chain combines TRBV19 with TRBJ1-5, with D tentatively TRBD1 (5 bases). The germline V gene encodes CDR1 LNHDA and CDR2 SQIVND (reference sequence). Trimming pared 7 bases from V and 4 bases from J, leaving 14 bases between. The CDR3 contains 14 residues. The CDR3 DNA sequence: TGTGCCAGTACCGTTTTGACAGAGAATCAGCCCCAGCATTTT. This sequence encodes CASTVLTENQPQHF.

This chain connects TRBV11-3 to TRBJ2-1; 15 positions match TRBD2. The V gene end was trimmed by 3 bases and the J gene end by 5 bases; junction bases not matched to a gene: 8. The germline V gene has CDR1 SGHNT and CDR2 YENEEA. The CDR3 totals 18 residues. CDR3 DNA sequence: TGTGCCAGCAGCTTCCCAGGACTAGCGGGAGGGCCAAACAATGAGCAGTTCTTC. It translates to CASSFPGLAGGPNNEQFF.

The CDR3 sequence is CSVKTTSGSSYNEQFF. The CDR3 nucleotides are TGCAGCGTTAAAACGACTAGCGGGAGCTCCTACAATGAGCAGTTCTTC. This chain connects TRBV29-1 to TRBJ2-1, with 12 bases aligning to TRBD2. There are 16 residues in the CDR3. The germline CDR1 and CDR2 sequences are SQVTM and ANQGSEA. J gave up 0 bases and V 5 bases, and 5 bases lay outside the gene matches.

In DNA form, the CDR3 reads TGTGCCAGCAGCAAGTTGACTAGCGGGAGGGTCTCCTACAATGAGCAGTTCTTC. Translation: CASSKLTSGRVSYNEQFF. The chain recombines TRBV21-1 with TRBJ2-1; TRBD2, as called in the table, went unchecked against the DNA. TRBV21-1 is a known pseudogene. The CDR3 extends over 18 amino acids.

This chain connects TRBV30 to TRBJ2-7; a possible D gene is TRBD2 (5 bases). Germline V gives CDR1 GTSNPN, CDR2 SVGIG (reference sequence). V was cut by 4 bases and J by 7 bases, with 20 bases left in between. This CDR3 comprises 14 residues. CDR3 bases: TGTGCCTGGATAAAACTAGGCACCCCACTGGAGCAGTACTTC. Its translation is CAWIKLGTPLEQYF.

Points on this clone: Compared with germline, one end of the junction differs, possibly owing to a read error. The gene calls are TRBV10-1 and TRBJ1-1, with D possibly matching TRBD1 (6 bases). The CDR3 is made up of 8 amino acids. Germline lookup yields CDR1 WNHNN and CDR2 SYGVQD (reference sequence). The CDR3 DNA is TGCGCCAGCAGTGGGACAGCTTTT. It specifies CASSGTAF.

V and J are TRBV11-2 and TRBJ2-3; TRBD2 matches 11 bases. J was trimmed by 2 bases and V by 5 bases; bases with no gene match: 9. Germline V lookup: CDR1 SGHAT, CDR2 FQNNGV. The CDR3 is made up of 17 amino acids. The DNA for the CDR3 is TGTGCCAGCAGCCTAGCGGGAGGCACCACGACCACAGATACGCAGTATTTT. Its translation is CASSLAGGTTTTDTQYF. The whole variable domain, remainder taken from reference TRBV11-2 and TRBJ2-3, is EAGVAQSPRYKIIEKRQSVAFWCNPISGHATLYWYQQILGQGPKLLIQFQNNGVVDDSQLPKDRFSAERLKGVDSTLKIQPAKLEDSAVYLCASSLAGGTTTTDTQYFGPGTRLTVL.

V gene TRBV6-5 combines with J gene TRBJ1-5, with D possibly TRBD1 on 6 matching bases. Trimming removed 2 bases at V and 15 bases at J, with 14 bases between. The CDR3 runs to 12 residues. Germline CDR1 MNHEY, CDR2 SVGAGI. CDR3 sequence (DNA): TGTGCCAGCAGTTACGACGACAGGCCTCGGCATTTT. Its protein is CASSYDDRPRHF.

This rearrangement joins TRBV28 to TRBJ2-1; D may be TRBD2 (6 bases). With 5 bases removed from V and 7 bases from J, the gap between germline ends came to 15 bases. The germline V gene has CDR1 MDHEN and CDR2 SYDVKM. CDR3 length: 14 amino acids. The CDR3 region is CASSPGGRPNEQFF. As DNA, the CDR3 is TGTGCCAGCAGTCCAGGAGGGAGACCAAATGAGCAGTTCTTC.

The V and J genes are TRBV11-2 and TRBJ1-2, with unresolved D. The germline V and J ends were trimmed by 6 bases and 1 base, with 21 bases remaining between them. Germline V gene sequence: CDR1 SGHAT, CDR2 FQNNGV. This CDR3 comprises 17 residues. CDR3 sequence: CASRSRSGSSINYGYTF. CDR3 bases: TGTGCCAGCAGATCCCGCTCCGGGTCTTCTATTAACTATGGCTACACCTTC.

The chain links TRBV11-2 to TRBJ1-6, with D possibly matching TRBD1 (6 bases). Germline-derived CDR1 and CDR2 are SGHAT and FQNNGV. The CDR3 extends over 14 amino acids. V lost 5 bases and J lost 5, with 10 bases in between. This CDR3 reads CASSPGQNNSPLHF. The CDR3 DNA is TGTGCCAGCAGCCCCGGACAGAATAATTCACCCCTCCACTTT.

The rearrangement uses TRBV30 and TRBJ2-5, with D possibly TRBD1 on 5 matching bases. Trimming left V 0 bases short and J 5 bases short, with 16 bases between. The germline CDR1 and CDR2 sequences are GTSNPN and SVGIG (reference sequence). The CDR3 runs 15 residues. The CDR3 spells CAWSVPQGMGETQYF. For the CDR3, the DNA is TGTGCCTGGAGTGTACCCCAGGGAATGGGGGAGACCCAGTACTTC.

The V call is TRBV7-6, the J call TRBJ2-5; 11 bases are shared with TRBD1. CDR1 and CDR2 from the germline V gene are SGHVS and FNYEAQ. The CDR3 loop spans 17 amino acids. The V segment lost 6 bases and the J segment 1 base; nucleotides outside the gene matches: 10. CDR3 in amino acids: CASSTKPGQGVQETQYF. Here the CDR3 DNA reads TGTGCCAGCAGTACTAAACCGGGACAGGGGGTCCAAGAGACCCAGTACTTC.

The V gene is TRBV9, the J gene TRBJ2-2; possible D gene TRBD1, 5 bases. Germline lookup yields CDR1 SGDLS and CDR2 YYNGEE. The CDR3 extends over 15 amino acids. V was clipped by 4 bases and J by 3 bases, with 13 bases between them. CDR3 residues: CASSPQGSDTGELFF. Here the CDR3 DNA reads TGTGCCAGCAGCCCCCAGGGCTCGGACACCGGGGAGCTGTTTTTT.

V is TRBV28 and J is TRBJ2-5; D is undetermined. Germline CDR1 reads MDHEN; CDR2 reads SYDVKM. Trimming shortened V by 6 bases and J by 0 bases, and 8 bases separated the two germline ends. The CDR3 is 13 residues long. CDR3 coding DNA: TGTGCCAGCAGCACAGTGTACCAAGAGACCCAGTACTTC. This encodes CASSTVYQETQYF.